This T cell receptor (beta chain) was retrieved from a study of cytomegalovirus exposure and HLA in healthy donors. Details on this clone: Its antigen is still unknown.

Study-wide results and caveats: It was in a later analysis that TCR association rates were seen to vary by HLA locus, highest for DRB1 and lowest for HLA-C.

CDR3 length: 13 amino acids. V lost 6 bases and J 9 bases, leaving 17 bases between the germline ends. Germline V gene lookup returns CDR1 MRHNA and CDR2 SNTAGT. PCR involved 60 Vbeta and 13 Jbeta primers. Repertoires were generated with immunoSEQ multiplex PCR, while TCRdb's copy carries only in-frame clones and drops some. The table records about 180,000 clones, roughly 85% of them present only once. V and J are TRBV6-4 and TRBJ2-5; maybe TRBD1 (6 bases). Sequencing was done on a sample of PBMCs. This TCR came from a man between 35 and 55 years old in good health and CMV-seropositive. The CDR3 is CASSSEEGHPQYF. The CDR3 region has the DNA TGTGCCAGCAGCAGTGAAGAGGGACATCCCCAGTACTTC.